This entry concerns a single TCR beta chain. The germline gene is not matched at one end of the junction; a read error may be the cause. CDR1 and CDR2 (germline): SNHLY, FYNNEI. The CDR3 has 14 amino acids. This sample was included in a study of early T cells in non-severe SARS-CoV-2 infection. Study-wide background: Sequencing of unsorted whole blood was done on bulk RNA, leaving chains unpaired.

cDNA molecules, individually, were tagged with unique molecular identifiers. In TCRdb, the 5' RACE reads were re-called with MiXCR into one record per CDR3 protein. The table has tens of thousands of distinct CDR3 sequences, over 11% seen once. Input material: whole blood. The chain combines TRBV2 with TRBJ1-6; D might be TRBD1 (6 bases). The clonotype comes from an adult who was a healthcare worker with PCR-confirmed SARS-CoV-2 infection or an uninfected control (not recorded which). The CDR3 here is CTSREDSLNSPLHF. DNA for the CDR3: TGTACCAGCAGGGAGGACAGCCTTAATTCACCCCTCCACTTT.